The 9 T cell receptor beta chains below were found in one sample sequenced in a study of blood T cell repertoires in COVID-19. Clones were sequenced by immunoSEQ multiplex PCR, and TCRdb holds only the in-frame ones, with some missing. The repertoire holds about 42,000 clones, with roughly 81% as singletons. Sample: peripheral blood. The receptors shown here come from a woman aged 70 to 79 in a cohort sampled during active COVID-19.

J is TRBJ2-7 and V is TRBV30; 11 nucleotides align to TRBD2. Unmatched junction bases numbered 2, after V lost 1 base and J lost 3 bases. The germline V gene encodes CDR1 GTSNPN and CDR2 SVGIG (reference sequence). CDR3 length: 14 amino acids. The CDR3 loop is CAWSGLAGNYEQYF. The CDR3 coding sequence is TGTGCCTGGAGTGGACTAGCGGGAAACTACGAGCAGTACTTC.

The chain links TRBV27 to TRBJ2-5; 8 bases agree with TRBD2. V dropped 5 bases and J dropped 1; count of bases not matched to a gene: 9. This CDR3 has 16 amino acids. Germline CDR1 MNHEY, CDR2 SMNVEV (reference sequence). DNA for the CDR3: TGTGCCAGCAGTCCGAACGGGGGGGGTCCCCAAGAGACCCAGTACTTC. Translation gives CASSPNGGGPQETQYF.

The V and J genes are TRBV7-8 and TRBJ2-3; D unresolved. V was trimmed by 3 bases and J by 6 bases, leaving 13 bases between them. Germline assignment: CDR1 SGHVS and CDR2 FQNEAQ. This CDR3 is 14 amino acids long. The CDR3: CASSFKTESDTQYF. As DNA, the CDR3 is TGTGCCAGCAGCTTTAAGACTGAAAGCGATACGCAGTATTTT.

This clone is a singleton in its sample. The V and J genes are TRBV5-1 and TRBJ2-2; D unresolved. The length of the CDR3 is 11 residues. V was clipped by 7 bases and J by 1 base, with 2 bases between them. From germline, CDR1 is SGHRS and CDR2 YFSETQ. CDR3 region: CASRNTGELFF. CDR3 in DNA: TGCGCCAGCCGGAACACCGGGGAGCTGTTTTTT.

This clone was recorded once. The rearrangement uses TRBV3-1 (or the pseudogene TRBV3-2) and TRBJ1-3, with D perhaps TRBD1 (6 bases). Germline CDR1 LGHDT, CDR2 YNNKEL (reference sequence). The CDR3 is 15 amino acids. V gave up 2 bases and J gave up 0 bases, with 8 bases separating them. The CDR3 protein is CASSQLGGSGNTIYF. The CDR3 DNA is TGTGCCAGCAGCCAACTAGGGGGCTCTGGAAACACCATATATTTT.

The chain has TRBV11-2 and TRBJ2-7, with 7 bases identical to TRBD1. Germline assignment: CDR1 SGHAT and CDR2 FQNNGV. The V and J ends lost 6 bases and 0 bases, in that order; junction bases with no gene match: 5. The CDR3 extends over 14 amino acids. The CDR3 coding sequence is TGTGCCAGCAGAAAACGGGACAGCTCCTACGAGCAGTACTTC. It yields the protein CASRKRDSSYEQYF.

Only one count was recorded for this clone. J is TRBJ2-1 and V is TRBV3-1 (or the pseudogene TRBV3-2), with a weak D call TRBD2 (6 bases). This CDR3 comprises 16 residues. With 1 base removed from V and 4 bases from J, the gap between germline ends came to 14 bases. Looked up from germline, CDR1 is LGHDT and CDR2 is YNNKEL (reference sequence). The CDR3 reads CASSQVPSGPYNEQFF. In nucleotides, the CDR3 is TGTGCCAGCAGCCAAGTCCCCAGCGGGCCGTACAATGAGCAGTTCTTC.

The chain recombines TRBV3-1 (or the pseudogene TRBV3-2) with TRBJ2-7; no definite D call. This CDR3 spans 14 amino acids. Germline V gene lookup returns CDR1 LGHDT and CDR2 YNNKEL (reference sequence). The V end lost 4 bases, the J end lost 5 bases, and 15 bases lay between the germline ends. The CDR3 coding sequence is TGTGCCAGCAGCCTCTCAGGTCGCGTCCACGAGCAGTACTTC. Translated, it gives CASSLSGRVHEQYF.

This clone is a singleton in its sample. The gene calls are TRBV25-1 and TRBJ2-2, with a weak D call TRBD2 (5 bases). CDR3 length: 13 residues. Looked up from germline, CDR1 is MGHDK and CDR2 is SYGVNS. V dropped 4 bases and J dropped 3 bases, with 6 bases sitting between them. The CDR3 nucleotides are TGTGCCAGCAGTGGCGGGTACACCGGGGAGCTGTTTTTT. Protein: CASSGGYTGELFF.